This T cell receptor beta chain derives from a study of shared clonotypes between healthy human individuals. The CDR3 has 16 amino acids. CDR1 and CDR2 from the germline V gene are KGHSH and LQKENI. To note about this clone: Compared with germline, one end of the junction differs, possibly owing to a read error.

Generated by immunoSEQ multiplex PCR, the TCRdb table keeps only in-frame clones and is missing some. The table includes roughly 2.2 million clones, 85% to 95% detected once. This clonotype was obtained from a man aged 18-30 years in good health. Some clones in this sample may be carry-over from other donors' samples. The J gene is TRBJ2-2, the V gene TRBV18, with a possible D match to TRBD1 (6 bases). Sequenced sample: naive CD4+ T cells from PBMCs. Documented subset: CD45RA+ positively selected. CDR3 amino acids: CASSPPAGAKTGELFF. CDR3 bases: TGTGCCAGCTCCCCACCGGCAGGGGCAAAGACCGGGGAGCTGTTTTTT.